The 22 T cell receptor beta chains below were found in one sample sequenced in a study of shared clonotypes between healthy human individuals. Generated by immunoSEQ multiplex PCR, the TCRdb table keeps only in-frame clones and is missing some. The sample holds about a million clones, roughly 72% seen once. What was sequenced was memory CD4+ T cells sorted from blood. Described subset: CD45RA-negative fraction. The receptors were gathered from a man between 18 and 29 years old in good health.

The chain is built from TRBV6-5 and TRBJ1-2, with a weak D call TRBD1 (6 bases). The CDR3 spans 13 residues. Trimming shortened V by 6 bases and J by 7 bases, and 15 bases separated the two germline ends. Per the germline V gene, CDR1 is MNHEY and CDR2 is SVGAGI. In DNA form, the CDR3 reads TGTGCCAGCAGCACCACCAGGGGCTCTGGCTACACCTTC. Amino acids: CASSTTRGSGYTF.

The CDR3 region is CASSFKQGAANEKLFF. In DNA form, the CDR3 reads TGTGCCAGCAGCTTCAAACAGGGGGCGGCTAATGAAAAACTGTTTTTT. This chain joins TRBV5-5 and TRBJ1-4, with 9 bases lining up with TRBD1. The junction had 5 bases not matched to a gene; V was cut back by 2 bases and J by 3 bases. In germline, CDR1 is SGHKS, CDR2 YYEKEE (reference sequence). The CDR3 sequence is 16 residues long.

The CDR3 DNA reads as TGTGCCAGCAGCTTAGCCCTAGGAGGCGTGGATCAGCCCCAGCATTTT. It is translated as CASSLALGGVDQPQHF. This rearrangement joins TRBV7-9 to TRBJ1-5; no clear D. Looked up from germline, CDR1 is SEHNR and CDR2 is FQNEAQ (reference sequence). Trimming shortened V by 0 bases and J by 5 bases, and 14 bases separated the two germline ends. There are 16 residues in the CDR3.

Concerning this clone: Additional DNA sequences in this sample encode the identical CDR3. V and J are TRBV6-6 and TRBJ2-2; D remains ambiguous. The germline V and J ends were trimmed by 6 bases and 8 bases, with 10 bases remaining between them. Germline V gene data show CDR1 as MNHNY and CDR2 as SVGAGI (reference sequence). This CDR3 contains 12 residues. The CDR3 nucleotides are TGTGCCAGCAGCTACAGTGATGGGGAGCTGTTTTTT. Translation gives CASSYSDGELFF.

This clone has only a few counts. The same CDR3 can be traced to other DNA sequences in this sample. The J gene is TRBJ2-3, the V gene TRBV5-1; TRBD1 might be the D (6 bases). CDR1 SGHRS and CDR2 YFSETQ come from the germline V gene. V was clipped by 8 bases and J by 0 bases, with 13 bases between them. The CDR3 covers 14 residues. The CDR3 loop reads CASKPGTSTDTQYF. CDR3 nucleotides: TGCGCCAGTAAGCCCGGGACAAGCACAGATACGCAGTATTTT.

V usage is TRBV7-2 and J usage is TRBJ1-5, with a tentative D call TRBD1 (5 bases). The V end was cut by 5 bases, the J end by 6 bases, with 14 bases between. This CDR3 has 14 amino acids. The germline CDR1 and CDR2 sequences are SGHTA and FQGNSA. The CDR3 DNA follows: TGTGCCAGCAGCCGACGAGGGGAGAGTCAGCCCCAGCATTTT. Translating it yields CASSRRGESQPQHF.

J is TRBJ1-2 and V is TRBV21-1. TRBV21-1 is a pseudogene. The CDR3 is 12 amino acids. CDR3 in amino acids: CASKVILYGYTF. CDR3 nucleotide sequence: TGTGCCAGCAAGGTCATTCTATATGGCTACACCTTC.

CDR3 protein: CASTPNGRVAYEQYF. The CDR3 bases are TGTGCCAGCACACCCAATGGTAGGGTGGCGTACGAGCAGTACTTC. This chain links TRBV2 with TRBJ2-7; D not resolved. This CDR3 is 15 amino acids long. V lost 7 bases to trimming and J lost 4 bases, with 20 bases between them. Germline V lookup: CDR1 SNHLY, CDR2 FYNNEI. The full variable domain, completed using reference TRBV2 and TRBJ2-7, is EPEVTQTPSHQVTQMGQEVILRCVPISNHLYFYWYRQILGQKVEFLVSFYNNEISEKSEIFDDQFSVERPDGSNFTLKIRSTKLEDSAMYFCASTPNGRVAYEQYFGPGTRLTVT.

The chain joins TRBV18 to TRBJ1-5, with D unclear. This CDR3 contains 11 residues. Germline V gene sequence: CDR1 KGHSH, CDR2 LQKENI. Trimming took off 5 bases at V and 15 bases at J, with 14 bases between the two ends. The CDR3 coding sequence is TGTGCCAGCTCAAGTCTCGGGCCTCCGCATTTT. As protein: CASSSLGPPHF.

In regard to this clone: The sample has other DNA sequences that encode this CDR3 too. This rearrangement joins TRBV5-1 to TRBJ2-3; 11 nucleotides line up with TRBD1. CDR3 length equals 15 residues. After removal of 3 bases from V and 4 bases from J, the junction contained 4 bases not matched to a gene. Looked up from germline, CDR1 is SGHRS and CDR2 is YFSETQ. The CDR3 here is CASSSGTGGADTQYF. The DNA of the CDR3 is TGCGCCAGCAGCTCCGGGACAGGGGGAGCAGATACGCAGTATTTT.

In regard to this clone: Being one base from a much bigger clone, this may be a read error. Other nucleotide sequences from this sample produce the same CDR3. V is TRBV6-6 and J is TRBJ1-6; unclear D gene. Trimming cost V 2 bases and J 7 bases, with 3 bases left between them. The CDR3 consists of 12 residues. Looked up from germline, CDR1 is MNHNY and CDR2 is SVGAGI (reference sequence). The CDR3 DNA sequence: TGTGCCAGCAGTTACGGGAATTCACCCCTCCACTTT. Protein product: CASSYGNSPLHF.

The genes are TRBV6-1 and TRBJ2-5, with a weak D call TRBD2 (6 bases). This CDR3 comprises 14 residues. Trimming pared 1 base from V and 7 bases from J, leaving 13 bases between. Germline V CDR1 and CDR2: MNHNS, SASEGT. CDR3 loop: CASSEVAGMGTQYF. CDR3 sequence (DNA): TGTGCCAGCAGTGAAGTGGCGGGGATGGGGACCCAGTACTTC.

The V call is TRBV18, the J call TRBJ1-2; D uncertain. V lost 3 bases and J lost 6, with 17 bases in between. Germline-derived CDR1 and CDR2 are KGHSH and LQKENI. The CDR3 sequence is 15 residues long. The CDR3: CASSPGEAGKNGYTF. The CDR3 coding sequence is TGTGCCAGCTCACCTGGAGAGGCTGGCAAGAATGGCTACACCTTC.

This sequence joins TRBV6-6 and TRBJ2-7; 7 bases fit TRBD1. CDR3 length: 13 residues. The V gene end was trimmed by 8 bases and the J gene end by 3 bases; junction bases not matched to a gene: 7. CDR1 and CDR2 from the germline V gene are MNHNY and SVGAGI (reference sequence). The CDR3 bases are TGTGCCAGCTGCCCGGACAGGATCTACGAGCAGTACTTC. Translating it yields CASCPDRIYEQYF.

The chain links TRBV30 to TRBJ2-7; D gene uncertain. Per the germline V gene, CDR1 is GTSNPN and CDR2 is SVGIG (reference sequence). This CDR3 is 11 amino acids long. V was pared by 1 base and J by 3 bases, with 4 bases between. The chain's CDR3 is CAWSDGYEQYF. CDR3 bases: TGTGCCTGGAGTGACGGCTACGAGCAGTACTTC. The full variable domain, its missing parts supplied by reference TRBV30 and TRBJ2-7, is SQTIHQWPATLVQPVGSPLSLECTVEGTSNPNLYWYRQAAGRGLQLLFYSVGIGQISSEVPQNLSASRPQDRQFILSSKKLLLSDSGFYLCAWSDGYEQYFGPGTRLTVT.

CDR3 protein: CASSLHRDRVLETQYF. CDR3 bases: TGTGCCAGCAGCCTCCACCGGGACAGGGTCCTGGAGACCCAGTACTTC. The chain uses TRBV5-6 and TRBJ2-5, with TRBD1 identical over 9 bases. The germline CDR1 and CDR2 sequences are SGHDT and YYEEEE. J was trimmed by 5 bases and V by 4 bases; bases with no gene match: 12. The CDR3 is 16 amino acids.

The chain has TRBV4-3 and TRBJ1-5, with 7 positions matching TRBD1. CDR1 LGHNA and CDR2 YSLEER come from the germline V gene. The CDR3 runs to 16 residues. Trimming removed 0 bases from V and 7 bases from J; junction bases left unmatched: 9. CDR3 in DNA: TGCGCCAGCAGCCAAGAATGGGGGTCAGGGGGACAGCCCCAGCATTTT. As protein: CASSQEWGSGGQPQHF.

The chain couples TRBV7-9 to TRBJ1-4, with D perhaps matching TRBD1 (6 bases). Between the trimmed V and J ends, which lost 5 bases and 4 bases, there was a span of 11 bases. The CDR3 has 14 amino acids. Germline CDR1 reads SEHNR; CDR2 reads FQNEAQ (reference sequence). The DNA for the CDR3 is TGTGCCAGCAGCCATGGACAGTTTAATGAAAAACTGTTTTTT. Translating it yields CASSHGQFNEKLFF.

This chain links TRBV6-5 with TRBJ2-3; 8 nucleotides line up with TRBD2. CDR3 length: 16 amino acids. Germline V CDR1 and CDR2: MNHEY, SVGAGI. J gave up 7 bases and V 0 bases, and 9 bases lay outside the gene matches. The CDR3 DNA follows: TGTGCCAGCAGTTACTCGGAGCGGGAGATTTGGTATACGCAGTATTTT. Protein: CASSYSEREIWYTQYF.

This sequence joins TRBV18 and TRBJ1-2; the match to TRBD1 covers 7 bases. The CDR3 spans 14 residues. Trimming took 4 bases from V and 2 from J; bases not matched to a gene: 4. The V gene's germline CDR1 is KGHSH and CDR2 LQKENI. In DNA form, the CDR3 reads TGTGCCAGCTCACTATCGACAGGGAACTATGGCTACACCTTC. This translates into CASSLSTGNYGYTF.

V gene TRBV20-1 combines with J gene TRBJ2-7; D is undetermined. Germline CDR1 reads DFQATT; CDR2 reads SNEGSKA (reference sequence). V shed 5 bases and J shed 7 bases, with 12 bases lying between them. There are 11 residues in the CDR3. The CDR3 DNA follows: TGCAGTGCTTCTGAGACGGAGGAGCAGTACTTC. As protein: CSASETEEQYF.

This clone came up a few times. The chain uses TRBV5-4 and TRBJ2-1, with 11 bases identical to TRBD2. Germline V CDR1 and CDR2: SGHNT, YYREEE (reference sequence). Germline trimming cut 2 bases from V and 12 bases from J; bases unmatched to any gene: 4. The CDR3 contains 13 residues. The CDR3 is CASSFKLAGVQFF. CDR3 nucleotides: TGTGCCAGCAGCTTCAAACTAGCGGGGGTGCAGTTCTTC.